This TCR beta chain was observed in a study of blood T cells in healthy people across ages (dated by TCRdb to 2014 to 2015). Some background on the complete study: In model experiments, roughly one uniquely barcoded TCR beta cDNA molecule per two T cells was captured by template switching. Using deep sequencing normalized with unique cDNA molecular identifiers, the study measured how TCR beta repertoire diversity changes with age. Donors were grouped into four age groups: young (average about 15 years), middle-aged (approximately 41), aged (62) and long-lived (just over 80). For two donors (one aged 18 to 30 and one aged 80 or older), the study analyzed two additional independent replicas of 1 million unique cDNA reads from the same blood draw. General study outcomes and caveats: Because donor CMV infection status was unknown, age-related changes in expanded clonotypes were potentially confounded. Total diversity estimates from one million sequenced T cells were considered lower bounds and underestimates. A strong correlation was found between observed TCR beta diversity and the percentage of naive T cells measured by flow cytometry. As age increased, observed TCR beta diversity per million T cells dropped in a roughly linear way, and a significant reduction was already evident by age roughly 40. Bulk unsorted PBMC profiling prevented conclusive comparison of naive and antigen-experienced compartments. The long-lived group showed more naive CD4+ T cells, fewer expanded clones and increased TCR diversity than the aged group, suggesting age selection.

Library preparation used 5' RACE. Sequencing took place on an Illumina HiSeq 2500. A second roughly 7 to 11 cycle PCR used a sample-barcoded 5' primer and a J-beta primer mix. Each TCR beta cDNA molecule received a unique molecular identifier from a template-switch 5' adaptor carrying 12 random nucleotides. Each sample yielded at least 3 million CDR3-containing paired-end reads. All of the RNA was converted into first-strand cDNA using the Mint cDNA synthesis kit, with a TRBC-specific oligonucleotide serving as the primer. All cDNA was treated with uracil-DNA glycosylase and then went through a first 18-cycle PCR with the universal primers M1SS and BC2_uni_R. From the authors' description of their analysis: For normalization, 1 million high-quality reads were randomly selected from each sample, with every read carrying a distinct molecular identifier. Reads sharing molecular identifiers were discarded rather than binned into consensus sequences. MiTCR, run with a Q25 quality threshold and the strictest error-elimination algorithm, handled CDR3 identification, clonotype clustering and error correction. A nonparametric unseen species model using Euler transformation provided a lower-bound estimate of total TCR beta diversity. Using fastp trimming at Q25 and MiXCR clonotype assembly, TCRdb reanalyzed the public sequencing data and kept in-frame beta chains. Each CDR3 protein appears once, grouped with its most common genes and DNA. TCRdb assigned the V and J calls; the authors' analysis was not used. Across this sample there are some 930,000 distinct CDR3 sequences, with about 28% seen only once. The biggest ten clones account for approximately 10% of the sample.

The CDR3 numbers 16 residues from cysteine through phenylalanine. Just CDR3 DNA is preserved here, 48 bases in frame from base 1. V has 6 bases trimmed and J has 8 bases trimmed; junction bases matching no gene number 16. Systemically healthy Caucasian individuals from Russia, approximately 39 in total and aged about 6 to 90 years, were included as donors. Ten milliliters of peripheral blood were drawn from each donor into EDTA-treated Vacutainer tubes. Ficoll-Paque density-gradient centrifugation was used to isolate PBMCs, with at least 7 million obtained per sample. Trizol reagent was used to extract total RNA from PBMCs, with at least 5.5 micrograms per sample. For every donor, flow cytometry on a PBMC aliquot measured the percentage of naive CD45RAhigh/CD27high T cells. Note on this clonotype: The specificity of this receptor is unknown. No quality values exist for individual bases; no much larger clone is one base distant.

Another study also made use of these data, one on T cells of mothers and their children. According to the second study: The donors were nine systemically healthy Caucasian individuals, made up of three mothers and their six children. cDNA synthesis consumed the entire amount of extracted RNA, loaded at roughly 1.5 ug RNA in each 15 ul reaction. Sample barcodes and 2-4 random nucleotides were added via the M1S primer in the second PCR. Each mother yielded over 10 million TCR beta CDR3 reads and each child some 3 million reads. TCR recombination output is similarly shaped by thymic selection in related and unrelated pairs, with a minor effect exerted by inherited differences. Normalized repertoire overlap was always slightly but never significantly higher in related than unrelated mother-child pairs. No persistent microchimeric T cell clones were found, with a detection sensitivity of 85 to 100 clones per million clonotypes. The study used deep NGS to compare TCR beta repertoires of mothers and children, seeking features distinguishing related mother-child pairs from unrelated individuals. Mothers averaged approximately 41 +/- 4 years of age and children averaged roughly 10 +/- 4 years. After adapter ligation with NEBNext reagents, the libraries were sequenced on Illumina HiSeq 2000 with 100+100 nt paired-end reads. To prevent cross-contamination, the mother and child libraries were prepared a month apart and were sequenced in separate runs. For each donor, somewhere between roughly 500,000 and 2,100,000 distinct TCR beta clonotypes were identified. Naive TCR beta clonotypes were estimated from low-frequency clonotypes matched to each donor's FACS-determined naive share, without sorting.

Sequencing was carried out using blood. This receptor chain uses TRBV12-3 or TRBV12-4 and TRBJ2-1; 7 middle bases align to TRBD2. The TCR originated in a woman between 35 and 50 years old in good health. The CDR3 sequence is CASRPSRAGTRDEQFF. Here is the DNA: TGTGCCAGCAGGCCCTCCCGAGCGGGGACCAGGGATGAGCAGTTCTTC.